The 19 T cell receptor beta chains listed next were all sequenced from one sample in a study of blood T cells in healthy people across ages. PCR was performed a second time for about 6 to 12 cycles using a sample-barcoded 5' primer and a J-beta primer mix. One entry per CDR3 protein, called by TCRdb with MiXCR from the 5' RACE reads. The repertoire holds about 780,000 distinct CDR3 sequences, with 46% as singletons. Sequencing used blood. The receptors stem from a man older than 75 in good health.

The chain employs TRBV29-1 and TRBJ2-1; 7 bases line up with TRBD2. J gave up 6 bases and V 4 bases, and 9 bases lay outside the gene matches. The CDR3 loop spans 14 amino acids. Germline V gives CDR1 SQVTM, CDR2 ANQGSEA. This chain's CDR3 is CSVVRGRGGNEQFF. The CDR3 region has the DNA TGCAGCGTTGTAAGAGGGAGGGGAGGCAATGAGCAGTTCTTC.

In this sample, this clonotype turned up a few times. The rearrangement uses TRBV5-1 and TRBJ1-5, with D perhaps TRBD1 (6 bases). Germline CDR1 SGHRS, CDR2 YFSETQ. The CDR3 length is 17 residues. V lost 0 bases and J 7 bases, leaving 20 bases between the germline ends. The CDR3 nucleotides are TGCGCCAGCAGCTTGGGCGGGGGCCTTGGGACCAGGCAGCCCCAGCATTTT. Protein sequence: CASSLGGGLGTRQPQHF.

The V call is TRBV11-2, the J call TRBJ2-1; the D is unclear. V lost 0 bases and J 15 bases, leaving 18 bases between the germline ends. The germline V gene encodes CDR1 SGHAT and CDR2 FQNNGV. The CDR3 contains 14 residues. CDR3 bases: TGTGCCAGCAGCTTAGATGCGGCAAATCCTACCTTGTTCTTC. Its translation: CASSLDAANPTLFF.

The chain has TRBV10-3 and TRBJ1-3; D unresolved. The CDR3 consists of 16 residues. CDR1 is ENHRY and CDR2 is SYGVKD in the germline V gene. Trimming shortened V by 2 bases and J by 2 bases, and 13 bases separated the two germline ends. Written as DNA, the CDR3 is TGTGCCATCAGTGAGGGCAGTTTCTCCACTGGAAACACCATATATTTT. This encodes CAISEGSFSTGNTIYF.

This chain links TRBV7-2 with TRBJ2-5, with D hard to call. The CDR3 consists of 16 residues. The V gene lost 1 base and the J gene lost 4 bases, with 16 bases spanning the gap. CDR1 is SGHTA, CDR2 FQGNSA, per germline. This CDR3 reads CASSLGLGQNRETQYF. The CDR3 DNA reads TGTGCCAGCAGCTTAGGACTTGGGCAGAATCGAGAGACCCAGTACTTC.

The V and J genes are TRBV27 and TRBJ1-6, with 8 bases identical to TRBD1. The CDR3 loop spans 17 amino acids. J lost 5 bases, V lost 0 bases, and 6 bases had no gene match. Germline V lookup: CDR1 MNHEY, CDR2 SMNVEV (reference sequence). CDR3 region: CASSLSNRGSDNSPLHF. The CDR3 DNA reads as TGTGCCAGCAGTTTATCGAACAGGGGGTCGGATAATTCACCCCTCCACTTT.

The chain employs TRBV6-5 and TRBJ1-1; D is uncertain. The germline V gene has CDR1 MNHEY and CDR2 SVGAGI. There are 13 residues in the CDR3. V lost 3 bases and J lost 1, with 6 bases in between. The CDR3 region has the DNA TGTGCCAGCAGTTATGTCCAGAACACTGAAGCTTTCTTT. It translates to CASSYVQNTEAFF.

The chain is built from TRBV10-3 and TRBJ2-7, with 10 bases aligning to TRBD2. The germline CDR1 and CDR2 sequences are ENHRY and SYGVKD. The CDR3 loop spans 15 amino acids. The V and J ends lost 5 bases and 0 bases, in that order; junction bases with no gene match: 4. The DNA of the CDR3 is TGTGCCATCAGTTTAACTAGCGGGGCCTCCTACGAGCAGTACTTC. Its translation is CAISLTSGASYEQYF.

This clonotype was counted at least ten times. The rearrangement joins TRBV5-1 to TRBJ2-1, with 13 bases identical to TRBD2. V lost 4 bases, J lost 9 bases, and 10 bases stayed unmatched. The germline V gene encodes CDR1 SGHRS and CDR2 YFSETQ. This CDR3 is built from 16 residues. The CDR3 loop reads CASSPLGTSGIGEQFF. As DNA, the CDR3 is TGCGCCAGCAGCCCCTTAGGGACTAGCGGGATTGGTGAGCAGTTCTTC.

The gene calls are TRBV28 and TRBJ1-6, with D possibly TRBD1 on 5 matching bases. Per germline, CDR1 MDHEN and CDR2 SYDVKM. The CDR3 length is 15 residues. The germline V and J ends were trimmed by 7 bases and 5 bases, with 15 bases remaining between them. CDR3 residues: CASTRAGVNNSPLHF. The CDR3 DNA reads as TGTGCCAGCACCCGAGCGGGGGTCAATAATTCACCCCTCCACTTT. Variable domain in full (rest from reference TRBV28 and TRBJ1-6): DVKVTQSSRYLVKRTGEKVFLECVQDMDHENMFWYRQDPGLGLRLIYFSYDVKMKEKGDIPEGYSVSREKKERFSLILESASTNQTSMYLCASTRAGVNNSPLHFGNGTRLTVT.

The gene calls are TRBV20-1 and TRBJ2-1; 10 nucleotides line up with TRBD1. The DNA end is a closer match to TRBJ2-7, so the J assignment may be wrong. CDR3 length: 13 amino acids. The germline CDR1 and CDR2 sequences are DFQATT and SNEGSKA (reference sequence). The CDR3: CSAGQGLGNEQYF. The CDR3 DNA reads TGCAGTGCGGGACAGGGGCTCGGGAATGAGCAGTACTTC.

The chain employs TRBV2 and TRBJ2-7; 8 bases line up with TRBD1. The CDR3 loop spans 15 amino acids. Germline V gives CDR1 SNHLY, CDR2 FYNNEI. Germline trimming cut 3 bases from V and 7 bases from J; bases unmatched to any gene: 11. The CDR3: CASSDDRGANNEQYF. CDR3 DNA: TGTGCCAGCAGTGATGACAGGGGCGCCAACAATGAGCAGTACTTC.

The chain recombines TRBV5-6 with TRBJ2-4; 11 nucleotides agree with TRBD2. Germline assignment: CDR1 SGHDT and CDR2 YYEEEE. The CDR3 spans 18 residues. J gave up 0 bases and V 4 bases, and 9 bases lay outside the gene matches. The CDR3 sequence is CASSPGTSGILAKNIQYF. The CDR3 region has the DNA TGTGCCAGCAGCCCAGGGACTAGCGGAATTCTAGCCAAAAACATTCAGTACTTC.

V and J are TRBV6-2 or TRBV6-3 and TRBJ2-4, with 7 bases matching TRBD1. Germline values: CDR1 MNHEY, CDR2 SVGEGT. Unmatched junction bases numbered 18, after V lost 4 bases and J lost 0 bases. The CDR3 extends over 20 amino acids. CDR3 region: CASSFVFGTAPKLAKNIQYF. In nucleotides, the CDR3 is TGTGCCAGCAGTTTCGTTTTTGGGACAGCGCCGAAACTAGCCAAAAACATTCAGTACTTC.

The rearrangement joins TRBV30 to TRBJ1-2; 8 bases are shared with TRBD1. CDR3 length: 14 residues. V was clipped by 2 bases and J by 4 bases; unmatched bases: 6. CDR1 is GTSNPN and CDR2 is SVGIG in the germline V gene (reference sequence). The chain's CDR3 is CAWSRTGRFYGYTF. CDR3 coding DNA: TGTGCCTGGAGTCGGACAGGGCGGTTCTATGGCTACACCTTC. Filled out from reference TRBV30 and TRBJ1-2, the complete variable domain reads SQTIHQWPATLVQPVGSPLSLECTVEGTSNPNLYWYRQAAGRGLQLLFYSVGIGQISSEVPQNLSASRPQDRQFILSSKKLLLSDSGFYLCAWSRTGRFYGYTFGSGTRLTVV.

This clonotype was seen at least ten times. V is TRBV20-1 and J is TRBJ2-7; maybe TRBD1 (6 bases). The CDR3 loop spans 14 amino acids. Trimming left V 3 bases short and J 0 bases short, with 12 bases between. The germline gives CDR1 DFQATT, CDR2 SNEGSKA (reference sequence). The CDR3 DNA follows: TGCAGTGCTAGTCCGGGACACCTCTCCTACGAGCAGTACTTC. This gives the protein CSASPGHLSYEQYF.

The chain couples TRBV18 to TRBJ2-3; unclear D gene. V lost 8 bases and J lost 0, with 18 bases in between. The CDR3 length is 16 residues. Germline lookup yields CDR1 KGHSH and CDR2 LQKENI. CDR3 loop: CASTLRTASSTDTQYF. The CDR3 coding sequence is TGTGCCAGCACGCTTAGGACCGCATCTAGCACAGATACGCAGTATTTT.

This clonotype was found a few times. The chain combines TRBV5-1 with TRBJ2-7; 10 nucleotides line up with TRBD2. Judging by the DNA end, TRBJ2-5 fits better; the J call may be wrong. This CDR3 comprises 18 residues. Germline CDR1 SGHRS, CDR2 YFSETQ. DNA of the CDR3: TGCGCCAGCAGCTTGGAGGCCTCTAGCGGGAGAGTGCGGGAGACCCAGTACTTC. It codes for CASSLEASSGRVRETQYF.

This clonotype was recorded a few times. This chain uses TRBV7-8 with TRBJ2-5, with D perhaps TRBD2 (6 bases). Trimming cost V 5 bases and J 1 base, with 14 bases left between them. CDR1 is SGHVS and CDR2 is FQNEAQ in the germline V gene. The CDR3 contains 15 residues. CDR3 residues: CASSPLKRAQETQYF. The CDR3 nucleotides read TGTGCCAGCAGCCCCCTAAAGCGGGCCCAAGAGACCCAGTACTTC. Looking up the rest from reference TRBV7-8 and TRBJ2-5 gives the full variable domain: GAGVSQSPRYKVAKRGQDVALRCDPISGHVSLFWYQQALGQGPEFLTYFQNEAQLDKSGLPSDRFFAERPEGSVSTLKIQRTQQEDSAVYLCASSPLKRAQETQYFGPGTRLLVL.